One sample yielded the 15 T cell receptor beta chains listed below, sequenced in a study of T-cell reconstitution after alpha-beta-depleted transplantation in children. It was with unique molecular identifiers that the TCRbeta library was prepared. TCRdb used MiXCR to reprocess the PCR reads, holding one entry per CDR3 protein. The profile shows under 750,000 distinct CDR3 sequences, 23% of them singletons. The sample consisted of PBMCs, mostly from graft donor cells, taken 360 days after TCRalphabeta/CD19-depleted stem cell transplant. Every receptor here comes from a boy in the first two years of life who had a stem cell transplant for acute myeloid leukemia, so the T cells may come from the graft donor.

This chain connects TRBV28 to TRBJ2-3; 7 nucleotides line up with TRBD2. With 2 bases clipped from V and 4 bases from J, the junction kept 12 bases outside the gene matches. CDR1 MDHEN and CDR2 SYDVKM come from the germline V gene. The CDR3 length is 17 residues. The CDR3 DNA sequence: TGTGCCAGCAGTTTAATAGGATGGAGCGGGGTGGCAGATACGCAGTATTTT. It codes for CASSLIGWSGVADTQYF.

This clonotype occurred many times. CDR3 sequence reads: CASSNRGLNIQYF. The DNA for the CDR3 is TGTGCCAGCAGTAACAGGGGTTTGAACATTCAGTACTTC. The chain couples TRBV12-3 or TRBV12-4 to TRBJ2-4; 7 bases line up with TRBD1. The junction had 5 bases not matched to a gene; V was cut back by 5 bases and J by 7 bases. The CDR3 is 13 amino acids.

The rearrangement joins TRBV12-3 or TRBV12-4 to TRBJ2-3, with 8 bases aligning to TRBD2. Losses at the gene ends were 7 bases for V and 5 bases for J; bases not matched to a gene: 14. The CDR3 covers 16 residues. The CDR3 region has the DNA TGTGCCAGCACCCTGGGACTAGGGGGTATGGGAGATACGCAGTATTTT. Translating it yields CASTLGLGGMGDTQYF.

This clonotype was found many times. The chain links TRBV24-1 to TRBJ2-5; no clear D gene. The V end was cut by 3 bases, the J end by 5 bases, with 12 bases between. This CDR3 spans 14 amino acids. The germline V gene encodes CDR1 KGHDR and CDR2 SFDVKD. The CDR3 loop reads CATSDARGPETQYF. The CDR3 DNA reads as TGTGCCACCAGTGATGCTCGAGGACCGGAGACCCAGTACTTC.

This clonotype was counted ten times or more. The V gene is TRBV21-1, the J gene TRBJ2-3. TRBV21-1 is tagged as a pseudogene. The CDR3 is made up of 16 amino acids. This CDR3 reads CASSRMRRVSTDTQYF. The CDR3 DNA reads TGTGCCAGCAGCAGAATGAGGAGAGTGAGCACAGATACGCAGTATTTT.

The sample holds many counts of this clonotype. V gene TRBV20-1 combines with J gene TRBJ2-7; weak D call: TRBD2 (5 bases). The CDR3 spans 12 residues. Germline CDR1 and CDR2: DFQATT and SNEGSKA (reference sequence). V was cut by 6 bases and J by 7 bases, with 16 bases left in between. This chain's CDR3 is CSAETSAGEQYV. CDR3 in DNA: TGCAGTGCCGAAACGAGTGCGGGTGAGCAGTACGTC.

As for this clonotype: A much bigger clone sits one base away, suggesting this may be a read error. The V call is TRBV7-2, the J call TRBJ2-3; no firm D call. CDR1 SGHTA and CDR2 FQGNSA come from the germline V gene. This CDR3 is built from 12 residues. The CDR3 sequence is CAGSTYTDTQYF. CDR3 coding DNA: TGTGCCGGCAGCACCTACACAGATACGCAGTATTTT.

This clonotype appeared many times. This chain links TRBV14 with TRBJ2-7; no clear D. Deletions cut 1 base from V and 3 bases from J, with 10 bases between. Germline values: CDR1 SGHDN, CDR2 FVKESK. The CDR3 has 14 amino acids. For the CDR3, the DNA is TGTGCCAGCAGCCAAGTGGGCAGGCTCTACGAGCAGTACTTC. Translation: CASSQVGRLYEQYF.

J is TRBJ2-7 and V is TRBV20-1; D gene ambiguous. V was pared by 0 bases and J by 3 bases, with 18 bases between. The CDR3 is 16 amino acids. Germline CDR1 is DFQATT and CDR2 is SNEGSKA (reference sequence). CDR3 DNA: TGCAGTGCTAGAGAGAAGGGCTACTTGCCTTACTACGAGCAGTACTTC. Its protein is CSAREKGYLPYYEQYF.

This clonotype was seen more than once but under ten times. The chain joins TRBV12-3 or TRBV12-4 to TRBJ2-5, with D uncertain. The CDR3 extends over 13 amino acids. Between the trimmed V and J ends, which lost 3 bases and 4 bases, there was a span of 9 bases. The CDR3 bases are TGTGCCAGCAGTTTCCCTAACAGAGAGACCCAGTACTTC. The encoded protein is CASSFPNRETQYF.

In its sample, this clonotype was seen many times. The chain is built from TRBV20-1 and TRBJ1-6; D gene uncertain. V was shortened by 5 bases and J by 1 base, with 6 bases between the two germline ends. The CDR3 runs to 13 residues. Germline V gives CDR1 DFQATT, CDR2 SNEGSKA (reference sequence). The CDR3 DNA reads as TGCAGTGCTTGGGGTTCCTATAATTCACCCCTCCACTTT. Protein: CSAWGSYNSPLHF.

Many counts were recorded for this clonotype. V is TRBV20-1 and J is TRBJ2-2; D is possibly TRBD1 (6 bases). This CDR3 is 15 amino acids long. Deletions cut 5 bases from V and 3 bases from J, with 16 bases between. Germline-derived CDR1 and CDR2 are DFQATT and SNEGSKA (reference sequence). The CDR3 DNA sequence: TGCAGTGCTTCTTCGACAGGACGACACACCGGGGAGCTGTTTTTT. This sequence encodes CSASSTGRHTGELFF.

This chain links TRBV7-2 with TRBJ2-1; TRBD2 aligns across 12 bases. Germline V gene sequence: CDR1 SGHTA, CDR2 FQGNSA. V lost 5 bases to trimming and J lost 7 bases; unmatched junction nucleotides: 6. This CDR3 is 15 amino acids long. The CDR3 spells CASSARLAGVNEQFF. DNA of the CDR3: TGTGCCAGCAGCGCAAGACTAGCGGGGGTGAATGAGCAGTTCTTC.

This chain joins TRBV6-1 and TRBJ1-5; D unresolved. Trimming cost V 4 bases and J 1 base, with 5 bases left between them. The CDR3 contains 13 residues. Germline V CDR1 and CDR2: MNHNS, SASEGT. Here the CDR3 reads CASSVRSNQPQHF. CDR3 in DNA: TGTGCCAGCAGTGTGAGAAGCAATCAGCCCCAGCATTTT.

This clonotype appeared a few times. The V gene is TRBV7-9, the J gene TRBJ2-5; D ambiguous. The CDR3 is 13 amino acids. V lost 2 bases, J lost 5 bases, and 9 bases lay in between. Germline CDR1 SEHNR, CDR2 FQNEAQ (reference sequence). In DNA, the CDR3 is TGTGCCAGCAGCTTATCCCCGGCGGAGACCCAGTACTTC. It codes for CASSLSPAETQYF.